The next 32 T cell receptor beta chains were all read from a single sample in a study of Graves' ophthalmopathy and Graves' hyperthyroidism. Amplified material comprised TCR beta CDR3 regions derived from RNA transcripts. In the first round, RT-PCR was carried out with HTBI primers, and a multiplex PCR formed the second round. Via MiXCR, TCRdb re-called the multiplex PCR reads, giving one row per CDR3 protein. The sample includes hundreds of thousands of distinct CDR3 sequences, approximately 39% of them seen just once. Source material: peripheral blood. Receptors originate from an adult man with Graves' ophthalmopathy.

There are a few counts of this clonotype. This rearrangement joins TRBV2 to TRBJ2-3, with unresolved D. The germline CDR1 and CDR2 sequences are SNHLY and FYNNEI. The V and J ends lost 6 bases and 2 bases respectively, with 15 bases between them. The CDR3 is made up of 15 amino acids. CDR3: CASSENWTPTDTQYF. In DNA form, the CDR3 reads TGTGCCAGCAGCGAAAACTGGACCCCCACAGATACGCAGTATTTT. Supplemented by reference TRBV2 and TRBJ2-3, the full variable domain reads EPEVTQTPSHQVTQMGQEVILRCVPISNHLYFYWYRQILGQKVEFLVSFYNNEISEKSEIFDDQFSVERPDGSNFTLKIRSTKLEDSAMYFCASSENWTPTDTQYFGPGTRLTVL.

The V and J genes are TRBV2 and TRBJ2-6; weak D call: TRBD1 (6 bases). Trimming took off 0 bases at V and 9 bases at J, with 9 bases between the two ends. The CDR3 has 14 amino acids. From germline, CDR1 is SNHLY and CDR2 FYNNEI. As DNA, the CDR3 is TGTGCCAGCAGTGAAGCCGGCAGGGGCAACGTCCTGACTTTC. It is translated as CASSEAGRGNVLTF.

In regard to this clonotype: The DNA is left out, because the CDR3 cannot be placed on it with certainty; the CDR3 is given as TCRdb lists it. The chain couples TRBV11-2 to TRBJ1-4; the table's D call TRBD1 went unverified against the DNA. 15 amino acids form the CDR3, both terminal residues included. The germline CDR1 and CDR2 sequences are SGHAT and FQNNGV. This CDR3 reads CASSSRQGPYSNCFF.

This chain joins TRBV10-3 and TRBJ2-5; TRBD1 matches at 7 bases. Germline CDR1 and CDR2: ENHRY and SYGVKD. V dropped 4 bases and J dropped 9; count of bases not matched to a gene: 11. The CDR3 is made up of 14 amino acids. Here the CDR3 reads CAISGEGGNQPQYF. The CDR3 DNA reads as TGTGCCATCAGTGGCGAAGGGGGCAATCAGCCCCAGTACTTC.

This clonotype appeared many times. V is TRBV29-1 and J is TRBJ1-2, with D maybe TRBD1 (6 bases). The length of the CDR3 is 14 residues. The germline V gene encodes CDR1 SQVTM and CDR2 ANQGSEA. V was shortened by 1 base and J by 1 base, with 10 bases between the two germline ends. The CDR3, as DNA: TGCAGCGTTGAAGGGACAGCCGGTAACTATGGCTACACCTTC. Translation gives CSVEGTAGNYGYTF.

The rearrangement joins TRBV29-1 to TRBJ2-7; 7 bases map to TRBD1. The V segment lost 7 bases and the J segment 7 bases; nucleotides outside the gene matches: 7. The length of the CDR3 is 11 residues. Per germline, CDR1 SQVTM and CDR2 ANQGSEA. In DNA, the CDR3 is TGCAGCGCAGACAGGGTCGATGAGCAGTACTTC. Translation gives CSADRVDEQYF.

This clonotype was detected ten times or more. V gene TRBV12-3 or TRBV12-4 combines with J gene TRBJ1-1; D not certain. Trimming stripped 7 bases from V and 0 bases from J, with 9 bases between. CDR3 size: 13 residues. The CDR3 loop reads CASTSRMNTEAFF. CDR3 in DNA: TGTGCCAGCACCTCTCGGATGAACACTGAAGCTTTCTTT.

This chain joins TRBV5-5 and TRBJ1-5; D is undetermined. V was trimmed by 0 bases and J by 0 bases, leaving 10 bases between them. Germline V gives CDR1 SGHKS, CDR2 YYEKEE (reference sequence). The CDR3 is 16 amino acids. As DNA, the CDR3 is TGTGCCAGCAGCTTGGGTGCGGAGTTTAGCAATCAGCCCCAGCATTTT. Translating it yields CASSLGAEFSNQPQHF.

This clonotype was found a few times. DNA for the CDR3: TGTGCCAGCAGTGAGTCTCTGGGGCGAGAGCAGTTCTTC. Amino acids: CASSESLGREQFF. The chain couples TRBV2 to TRBJ2-7, with D perhaps matching TRBD1 (5 bases). Judging by the DNA end, TRBJ2-1 fits better; the J call may be wrong. The germline V gene encodes CDR1 SNHLY and CDR2 FYNNEI. The CDR3 sequence is 13 residues long.

This clonotype was seen repeatedly, ten times or more. The chain recombines TRBV20-1 with TRBJ1-1; D is perhaps TRBD1 (5 bases). The CDR3 runs to 11 residues. Trimming stripped 5 bases from V and 5 bases from J, with 9 bases between. In germline, CDR1 is DFQATT, CDR2 SNEGSKA (reference sequence). The CDR3 nucleotides read TGCAGTGCTCTGCGACAGACTGAAGCTTTCTTT. The encoded protein is CSALRQTEAFF.

This clonotype has a handful of counts. The chain uses TRBV3-1 and TRBJ1-5; D gene unclear. The germline V and J ends were trimmed by 4 bases and 4 bases, with 11 bases remaining between them. Germline V gene data show CDR1 as LGHDT and CDR2 as YNNKEL (reference sequence). The CDR3 contains 14 residues. CDR3 in amino acids: CASSPRPHNQPQHF. CDR3 bases: TGTGCCAGCAGCCCCAGACCGCATAATCAGCCCCAGCATTTT.

This clonotype occurred many times. The chain joins TRBV29-1 to TRBJ2-5, with D tentatively TRBD1 or TRBD2 (5 bases each). With 3 bases removed from V and 5 bases from J, the gap between germline ends came to 13 bases. Germline loops: CDR1 SQVTM, CDR2 ANQGSEA. The CDR3 sequence is 13 residues long. CDR3 sequence: CSVEGTTRETQYF. The DNA for the CDR3 is TGCAGCGTTGAGGGGACGACAAGGGAGACCCAGTACTTC.

This clonotype was seen at least ten times. The V gene is TRBV7-3, the J gene TRBJ1-1; D ambiguous. V dropped 5 bases and J dropped 3 bases, with 10 bases sitting between them. The CDR3 contains 13 residues. Germline-derived CDR1 and CDR2 are SGHTA and FQGTGA. CDR3: CASSAKEDTEAFF. The CDR3 DNA sequence: TGTGCCAGCAGCGCGAAAGAGGACACTGAAGCTTTCTTT.

This clonotype came up a few times. The gene calls are TRBV10-3 and TRBJ2-3; no definite D call. The CDR3 covers 16 residues. The germline CDR1 and CDR2 sequences are ENHRY and SYGVKD. V lost 1 base, J lost 0 bases, and 11 bases lay in between. CDR3 DNA: TGTGCCATCAGTGAGTATGGTGGTACTAGCACAGATACGCAGTATTTT. Its protein product is CAISEYGGTSTDTQYF.

This clonotype was seen many times. Germline is not matched at one junction end, which may reflect a read error. J is TRBJ1-1 and V is TRBV29-1; D not resolved. Germline CDR1 is SQVTM and CDR2 is ANQGSEA. The CDR3 is 14 amino acids. CDR3 protein: CSVQEQLPNTEAFF. CDR3 nucleotides: TGCAGCGTTCAAGAACAGTTACCGAACACTGAAGCTTTCTTT.

Many counts were recorded for this clonotype. The rearrangement uses TRBV5-8 and TRBJ2-5; no reliable D call. Between the trimmed V and J ends, which lost 2 bases and 1 base, there was a span of 9 bases. CDR1 is SGHTS, CDR2 YDEGEE, per germline. The CDR3 is made up of 14 amino acids. This chain's CDR3 is CASSFGQTQETQYF. The CDR3 DNA reads as TGTGCCAGCAGCTTCGGGCAGACCCAAGAGACCCAGTACTTC.

The chain carries TRBV25-1 and TRBJ2-2; 11 nucleotides agree with TRBD2. V trimming: 6 bases; J trimming: 10 bases; junction bases outside the gene matches: 10. Germline V CDR1 and CDR2: MGHDK, SYGVNS. This CDR3 is built from 15 residues. CDR3 amino acids: CASSPLAGVGVELFF. DNA of the CDR3: TGTGCCAGCAGCCCACTAGCGGGAGTGGGGGTGGAGCTGTTTTTT.

This clonotype has more than one count but fewer than ten. The chain recombines TRBV27 with TRBJ1-5; 10 bases match TRBD1. With 0 bases clipped from V and 7 bases from J, the junction kept 6 bases outside the gene matches. Looked up from germline, CDR1 is MNHEY and CDR2 is SMNVEV (reference sequence). This CDR3 has 16 residues. CDR3 region: CASSLSGQGLLQPQHF. CDR3 DNA sequence: TGTGCCAGCAGTTTATCGGGACAGGGGCTCCTCCAGCCCCAGCATTTT.

This clonotype was seen many times. This chain uses TRBV20-1 with TRBJ2-5; 11 positions agree with TRBD2. CDR1 and CDR2 from the germline V gene are DFQATT and SNEGSKA (reference sequence). The J segment lost 6 bases and the V segment lost 6 bases, leaving 9 bases of the junction unmatched. The CDR3 length is 14 residues. The CDR3 DNA is TGCAGTGCGAAGACTAGCGGGGTTCGGCAGACCCAGTACTTC. Translated, it gives CSAKTSGVRQTQYF.

The gene calls are TRBV7-2 and TRBJ1-5; maybe TRBD1 (5 bases). Germline lookup yields CDR1 SGHTA and CDR2 FQGNSA. The V end lost 4 bases, the J end lost 14 bases, and 24 bases lay between the germline ends. The CDR3 totals 15 residues. The CDR3 nucleotides read TGTGCCAGCAGCTCAATGGGGCGGGGGGTTAGGAACGAGCATTTT. It specifies CASSSMGRGVRNEHF.

This clonotype showed up many times. The chain uses TRBV12-3 or TRBV12-4 and TRBJ1-6; D call uncertain. V lost 3 bases and J 12 bases, leaving 9 bases between the germline ends. The CDR3 length is 12 residues. The CDR3 nucleotides read TGTGCCAGCAGTTTCCCCAAGGGACCCCTCCACTTT. It is translated as CASSFPKGPLHF.

At least ten counts were recorded for this clonotype. The gene calls are TRBV10-3 and TRBJ2-7; a weak D match, TRBD2 (5 bases). Per germline, CDR1 ENHRY and CDR2 SYGVKD. This CDR3 comprises 13 residues. V was shortened by 0 bases and J by 6 bases, with 9 bases between the two germline ends. CDR3 in DNA: TGTGCCATCAGTGAGTCTAACGGACTCGAGCAGTACTTC. This encodes CAISESNGLEQYF.

This clonotype has a count of ten or more. The chain employs TRBV5-1 and TRBJ2-5, with D uncertain. V lost 1 base and J 3 bases, leaving 10 bases between the germline ends. Germline V gives CDR1 SGHRS, CDR2 YFSETQ. CDR3 length: 14 amino acids. Written as DNA, the CDR3 is TGCGCCAGCAGCTTGCTGGGCCATGAAGAGACCCAGTACTTC. Its translation is CASSLLGHEETQYF.

This clonotype came up many times. The chain has TRBV6-2 or TRBV6-3 and TRBJ2-7; D may correspond to TRBD1 or TRBD2 (5 bases each). V dropped 11 bases and J dropped 2 bases, with 13 bases sitting between them. Germline V lookup: CDR1 MNHEY, CDR2 SVGEGT. The CDR3 sequence is 12 residues long. This CDR3 reads CAVRDGPYEQYF. The CDR3 bases are TGTGCCGTCCGGGACGGACCCTACGAGCAGTACTTC.

The V gene is TRBV25-1, the J gene TRBJ2-3; no clear D. CDR1 MGHDK and CDR2 SYGVNS come from the germline V gene. The CDR3 totals 14 residues. V dropped 5 bases and J dropped 4 bases, with 13 bases sitting between them. The DNA for the CDR3 is TGTGCCAGCAGTTTAGGGCGTAATTCAGATACGCAGTATTTT. Amino acids: CASSLGRNSDTQYF.

The table lists this clonotype with many counts. Germline is not matched at one junction end, which may reflect a read error. The gene calls are TRBV5-1 and TRBJ2-7, with D unclear. The germline CDR1 and CDR2 sequences are SGHRS and YFSETQ. CDR3 length: 13 residues. CDR3 DNA: TGTGCCAGCAGCTTAGGTCAGAACTACGAGCAGTACTTC. It is translated as CASSLGQNYEQYF.

The V call is TRBV2, the J call TRBJ2-2, with TRBD2 identical over 8 bases. Losses at the gene ends were 5 bases for V and 7 bases for J; bases not matched to a gene: 9. From germline, CDR1 is SNHLY and CDR2 FYNNEI. This CDR3 has 15 residues. CDR3 region: CASSKVGRVSGELFF. Here the CDR3 DNA reads TGTGCCAGCAGTAAAGTCGGGAGGGTGAGCGGGGAGCTGTTTTTT.

The chain recombines TRBV5-6 with TRBJ2-7, with 16 nucleotides matching TRBD2. The J call could be wrong; TRBJ2-1 is a better fit for the DNA end. From germline, CDR1 is SGHDT and CDR2 YYEEEE. The CDR3 runs to 15 residues. This chain's CDR3 is CASSTGLAGGNEQFF. The CDR3 DNA is TGTGCCAGCAGCACGGGACTAGCGGGGGGGAATGAGCAGTTCTTC.

This clonotype has just a few counts. It may be a read error: a sequence one base away is much more abundant. The chain joins TRBV10-3 to TRBJ2-2; D call uncertain. The CDR3 consists of 14 residues. Germline CDR1 and CDR2: ENHRY and SYGVKD. The DNA for the CDR3 is TGTGCCAGCAGTGAACAGAGTAACACCGGGGAGCTGTTTTTT. Its protein product is CASSEQSNTGELFF.

On this clonotype itself: At one of its ends the junction is not consistent with the germline gene, which may arise from a read error. The J gene is TRBJ2-7, the V gene TRBV6-1; 13 nucleotides align to TRBD2. Germline loops: CDR1 MNHNS, CDR2 SASEGT. The CDR3 runs to 15 residues. DNA for the CDR3: TGTGCCCGCAGATCTTGGACTAGCGGGAGCTACGAGCAGTACTTC. It translates to CARRSWTSGSYEQYF.

The CDR3 loop reads CAGRPWKMDSMNTEAFF. The CDR3 DNA is TGTGCCGGCCGCCCTTGGAAGATGGACAGCATGAACACTGAAGCTTTCTTT. The rearrangement links TRBV11-3 to TRBJ1-1; perhaps TRBD1 as D (6 bases). The CDR3 is 17 amino acids. Trimming took 11 bases from V and 0 from J, leaving 25 bases between them. The V gene's germline CDR1 is SGHNT and CDR2 YENEEA.

The sample holds many counts of this clonotype. J is TRBJ1-5 and V is TRBV19; D uncertain. The CDR3 extends over 12 amino acids. V dropped 6 bases and J dropped 4 bases, with 7 bases sitting between them. Germline-derived CDR1 and CDR2 are LNHDA and SQIVND (reference sequence). The CDR3: CASRAQNQPQHF. The CDR3 coding sequence is TGTGCCAGTAGGGCACAGAATCAGCCCCAGCATTTT.